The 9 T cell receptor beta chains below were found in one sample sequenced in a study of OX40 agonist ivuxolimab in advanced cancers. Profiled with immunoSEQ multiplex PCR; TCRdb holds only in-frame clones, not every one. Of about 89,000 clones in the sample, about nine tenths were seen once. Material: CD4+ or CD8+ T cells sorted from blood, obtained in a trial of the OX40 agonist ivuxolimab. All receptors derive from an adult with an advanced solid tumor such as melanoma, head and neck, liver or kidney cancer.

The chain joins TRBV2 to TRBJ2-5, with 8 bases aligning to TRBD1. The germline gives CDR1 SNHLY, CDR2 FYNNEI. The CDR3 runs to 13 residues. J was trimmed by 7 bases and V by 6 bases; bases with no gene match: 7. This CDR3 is CASRGTGAGTQYF. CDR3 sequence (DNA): TGTGCCAGCAGGGGGACAGGAGCAGGGACCCAGTACTTC.

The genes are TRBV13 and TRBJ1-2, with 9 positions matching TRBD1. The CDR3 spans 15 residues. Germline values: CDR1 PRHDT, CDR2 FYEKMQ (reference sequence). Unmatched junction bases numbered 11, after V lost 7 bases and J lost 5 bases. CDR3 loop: CASTPGTGQSYGYTF. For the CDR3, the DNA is TGTGCCAGCACCCCAGGGACAGGGCAATCGTATGGCTACACCTTC.

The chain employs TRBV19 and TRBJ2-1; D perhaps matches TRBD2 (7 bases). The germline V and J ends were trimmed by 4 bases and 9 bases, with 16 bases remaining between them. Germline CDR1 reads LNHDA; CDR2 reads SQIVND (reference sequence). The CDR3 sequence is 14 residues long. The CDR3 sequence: CASSRGGLVSEQFF. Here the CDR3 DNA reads TGTGCCAGTAGTAGGGGGGGGCTAGTAAGTGAGCAGTTCTTC.

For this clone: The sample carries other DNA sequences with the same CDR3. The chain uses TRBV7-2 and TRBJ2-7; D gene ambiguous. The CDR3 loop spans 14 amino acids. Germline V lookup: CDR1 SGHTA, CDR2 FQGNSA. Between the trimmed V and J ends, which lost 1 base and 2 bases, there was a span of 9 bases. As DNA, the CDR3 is TGTGCCAGCAGCTTAGGGGGATCTCCCTACGAGCAGTACTTC. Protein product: CASSLGGSPYEQYF.

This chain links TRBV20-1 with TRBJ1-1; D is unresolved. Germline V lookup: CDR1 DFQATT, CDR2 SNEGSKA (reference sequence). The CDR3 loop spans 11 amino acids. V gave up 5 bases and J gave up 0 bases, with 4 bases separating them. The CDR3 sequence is CSADMNTEAFF. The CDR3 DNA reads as TGCAGTGCTGACATGAACACTGAAGCTTTCTTT.

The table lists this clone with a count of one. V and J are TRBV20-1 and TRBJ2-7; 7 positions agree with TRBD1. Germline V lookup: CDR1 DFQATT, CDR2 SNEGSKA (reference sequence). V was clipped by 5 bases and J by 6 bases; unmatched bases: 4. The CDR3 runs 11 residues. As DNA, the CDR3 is TGCAGTGCTTTAGACAGGGTCGAGCAGTACTTC. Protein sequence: CSALDRVEQYF.

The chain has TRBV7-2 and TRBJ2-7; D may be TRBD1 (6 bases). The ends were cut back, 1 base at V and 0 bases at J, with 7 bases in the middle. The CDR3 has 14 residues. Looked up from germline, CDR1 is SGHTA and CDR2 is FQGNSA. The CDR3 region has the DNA TGTGCCAGCAGCTTAGGGGACACCTCCTACGAGCAGTACTTC. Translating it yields CASSLGDTSYEQYF.

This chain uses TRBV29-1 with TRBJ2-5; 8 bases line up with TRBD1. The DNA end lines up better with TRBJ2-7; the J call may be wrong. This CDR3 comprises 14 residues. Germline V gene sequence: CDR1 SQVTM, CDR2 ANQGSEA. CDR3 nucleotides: TGCAGCGCCTCGACAGGGGCCAGCTCCTACGAGCAGTACTTC. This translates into CSASTGASSYEQYF.

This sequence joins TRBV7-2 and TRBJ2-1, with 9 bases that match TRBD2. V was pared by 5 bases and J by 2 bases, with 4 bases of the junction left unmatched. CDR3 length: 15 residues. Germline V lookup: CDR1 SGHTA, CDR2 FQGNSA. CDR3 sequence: CASSTTSGPYNEQFF. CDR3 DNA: TGTGCCAGCAGCACGACTAGCGGCCCCTACAATGAGCAGTTCTTC.